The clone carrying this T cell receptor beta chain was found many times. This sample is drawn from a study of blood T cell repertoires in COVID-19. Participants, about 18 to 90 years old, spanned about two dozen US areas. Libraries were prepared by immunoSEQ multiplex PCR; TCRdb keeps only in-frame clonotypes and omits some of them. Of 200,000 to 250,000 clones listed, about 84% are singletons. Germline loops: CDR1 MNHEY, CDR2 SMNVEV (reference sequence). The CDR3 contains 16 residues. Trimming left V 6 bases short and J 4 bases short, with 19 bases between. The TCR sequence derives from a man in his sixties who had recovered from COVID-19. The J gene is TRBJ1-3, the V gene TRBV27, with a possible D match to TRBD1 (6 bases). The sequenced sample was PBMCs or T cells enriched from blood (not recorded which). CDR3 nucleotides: TGTGCCAGCAGCCCCTACTCGACAGGATTCGGAAACACCATATATTTT. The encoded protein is CASSPYSTGFGNTIYF.